Listed here are 7 T cell receptor beta chains from one sample, sequenced in a study of CD8 T cells in ankylosing spondylitis (dated by TCRdb to about 2017). Library generation was performed with 5' RACE. The listed sequencing device is Illumina HiSeq 2500. The public reads were quality trimmed at Q25 with fastp and then assembled into clones with MiXCR by TCRdb, keeping productive beta chains. CDR3 protein sequences are deduplicated, and each keeps its most common genes and DNA. The sample table shows approximately 290,000 distinct CDR3 sequences, and 20% to 25% are seen once. The ten largest account for 3.5% of the sample. Sequencing was done on a sample of blood, either unsorted or a sorted T cell fraction (not recorded which). These receptors were obtained from a female donor with ankylosing spondylitis or in good health (not recorded which).

This clonotype was counted only a few times. The chain is built from TRBV7-8 and TRBJ2-2, with TRBD2 matching over 10 bases. CDR1 is SGHVS and CDR2 is FQNEAQ in the germline V gene. CDR3 size: 14 residues. The J segment lost 7 bases and the V segment lost 4 bases, leaving 3 bases of the junction unmatched. CDR3 in amino acids: CASSSLAGDGELFF. The CDR3 region has the DNA TGTGCCAGCAGCTCCCTAGCGGGAGACGGGGAGCTGTTTTTT.

V and J are TRBV5-6 and TRBJ1-2, with D maybe TRBD1 (6 bases). The V end was cut by 3 bases, the J end by 2 bases, with 8 bases between. CDR1 SGHDT and CDR2 YYEEEE come from the germline V gene. This CDR3 has 13 amino acids. The CDR3 DNA reads TGTGCCAGCAGCTCAGGGGAGAACTATGGCTACACCTTC. It encodes CASSSGENYGYTF.

There are a few counts of this clonotype. The V gene is TRBV7-8, the J gene TRBJ2-3; no clear D gene. Per the germline V gene, CDR1 is SGHVS and CDR2 is FQNEAQ. This CDR3 is built from 17 residues. Trimming pared 1 base from V and 0 bases from J, leaving 14 bases between. CDR3 in DNA: TGTGCCAGCAGCTTAGGGATTGCGCGGTCTAGCACAGATACGCAGTATTTT. Protein product: CASSLGIARSSTDTQYF. The whole variable domain, remainder taken from reference TRBV7-8 and TRBJ2-3, is GAGVSQSPRYKVAKRGQDVALRCDPISGHVSLFWYQQALGQGPEFLTYFQNEAQLDKSGLPSDRFFAERPEGSVSTLKIQRTQQEDSAVYLCASSLGIARSSTDTQYFGPGTRLTVL.

V is TRBV10-3 and J is TRBJ2-1, with 7 bases aligning to TRBD2. Germline CDR1 ENHRY, CDR2 SYGVKD. V lost 0 bases and J lost 3; bases outside the gene matches: 11. The CDR3 loop spans 18 amino acids. CDR3 in DNA: TGTGCCATCAGTGAGTCTGTGGGAGGGGCGCCCCACTACAATGAGCAGTTCTTC. Its protein product is CAISESVGGAPHYNEQFF.

The sample holds a few counts of this clonotype. This sequence joins TRBV10-3 and TRBJ2-2, with D possibly called TRBD1 or TRBD2 (7 bases each). CDR1 is ENHRY and CDR2 is SYGVKD in the germline V gene. V was clipped by 6 bases and J by 3 bases, with 14 bases between them. There are 15 residues in the CDR3. This chain's CDR3 is CAISDQGGDTGELFF. The DNA of the CDR3 is TGTGCCATCAGCGACCAGGGGGGGGACACCGGGGAGCTGTTTTTT.

The table lists this clonotype with many counts. The rearrangement links TRBV20-1 to TRBJ1-1; D call uncertain. Trimming left V 0 bases short and J 0 bases short, with 11 bases between. Germline V gene lookup returns CDR1 DFQATT and CDR2 SNEGSKA (reference sequence). The CDR3 has 15 residues. The DNA of the CDR3 is TGCAGTGCTAGAGATCTGGCTCCCCTGAACACTGAAGCTTTCTTT. This gives the protein CSARDLAPLNTEAFF.

This clonotype has ten or more counts. CDR3 region: CSAAHSAGLDEQYF. CDR3 coding DNA: TGCAGTGCTGCCCATAGCGCTGGACTGGACGAGCAGTACTTC. The rearrangement joins TRBV20-1 to TRBJ2-7, with TRBD2 as a possible D gene (5 bases). CDR3 length equals 14 residues. V was pared by 5 bases and J by 5 bases, with 19 bases between. The germline V gene encodes CDR1 DFQATT and CDR2 SNEGSKA (reference sequence).